The rows below give T cell receptor beta chains drawn from one sample of a study of human CD8 memory T cell subsets. Reanalyzing the 5' RACE reads, TCRdb keeps one entry per CDR3 protein, without DNA. Its clone listing holds about 9,200 distinct CDR3 sequences. Sequencing input: CD8+ stem-like memory T cells (TSCM and TCM) sorted from PBMCs. These TCRs come from a human donor in good health. Each CDR3 is given with its conserved first and last residue. Clone size is given for some rows only: seen once, a few or many times, or a class if the clone is expanded.

length: 14
size: -
J: TRBJ2-2
V: TRBV7-3
CDR3: CASSPDSITGELFF

length: 13
size: -
J: TRBJ2-7
V: TRBV29-1
CDR3: CSGLTGANYEQYF

length: 14
size: -
J: TRBJ1-5
V: TRBV5-6
CDR3: CASSFGTGGQPQHF

length: 16
size: -
J: TRBJ2-4
V: TRBV27
CDR3: CASSLTWGTGKNIQYF

length: 15
size: -
J: TRBJ1-5
V: TRBV29-1
CDR3: CSVLERGFGNQPQHF

length: 15
size: -
J: TRBJ2-7
V: TRBV14
CDR3: CASSQDYGTSYEQYF

length: 13
size: -
J: TRBJ1-3
V: TRBV6-5
CDR3: CASSYFTGDTIYF

length: 13
size: -
J: TRBJ2-1
V: TRBV12-5
CDR3: CASGFGGYNEQFF

length: 16
size: -
J: TRBJ2-2
V: TRBV12-5
CDR3: CASGSPDRGETGELFF

length: 16
size: -
J: TRBJ1-1
V: TRBV27
CDR3: CASSPLVSQGTTEAFF

length: 15
size: -
J: TRBJ2-1
V: TRBV29-1
CDR3: CSVVPGLNSYNEQFF

length: 13
size: -
J: TRBJ1-5
V: TRBV4-3
CDR3: CASSHDREQPQHF

length: 14
size: -
J: TRBJ1-4
V: TRBV7-6
CDR3: CASSEDRTNEKLFF

length: 12
size: -
J: TRBJ2-7
V: TRBV25-1
CDR3: CASSDWSYEQYF

length: 16
size: medium-sized
J: TRBJ2-3
V: TRBV7-9
CDR3: CASSFRREESPDTQYF

length: 20
size: -
J: TRBJ2-7
V: TRBV7-9
CDR3: CASSSALGGSRGLSSYEQYF

length: 12
size: large
J: TRBJ1-1
V: TRBV29-1
CDR3: CSVGTVNTEAFF

length: 16
size: -
J: TRBJ1-2
V: TRBV29-1
CDR3: CSVRRVEGKANYGYTF

length: 16
size: -
J: TRBJ2-5
V: TRBV5-1
CDR3: CASSLGLAGNQETQYF

length: 13
size: -
J: TRBJ2-3
V: TRBV18
CDR3: CASSPTPGDTQYF

length: 20
size: -
J: TRBJ2-1
V: TRBV4-3
CDR3: CASSQDLAHTSGGTTGEQFF

length: 12
size: medium-sized
J: TRBJ2-1
V: TRBV6-6
CDR3: CASSYSLSEQFF

length: 13
size: medium-sized
J: TRBJ2-7
V: TRBV29-1
CDR3: CSVPSGRAYEQYF

length: 14
size: medium-sized
J: TRBJ2-3
V: TRBV6-4
CDR3: CASSEKGSTDTQYF

length: 15
size: -
J: TRBJ2-1
V: TRBV7-3
CDR3: CASSGPLTPYNEQFF

length: 15
size: -
J: TRBJ2-2
V: TRBV18
CDR3: CASSQRTGGTGELFF

length: 16
size: -
J: TRBJ2-2
V: TRBV4-3
CDR3: CASSQDRGGDTGELFF

length: 16
size: -
J: TRBJ2-3
V: TRBV7-2
CDR3: CASSSLGGMGTDTQYF

length: 16
size: -
J: TRBJ2-3
V: TRBV28
CDR3: CASSSAPGQGGDTQYF

length: 17
size: -
J: TRBJ2-4
V: TRBV11-2
CDR3: CASRRIAGGLAKNIQYF

length: 17
size: -
J: TRBJ2-5
V: TRBV7-6
CDR3: CASSLRGTTNFQETQYF

length: 18
size: -
J: TRBJ2-7
V: TRBV7-9
CDR3: CASSLSGTGGILSYEQYF

length: 16
size: -
J: TRBJ2-3
V: TRBV20-1
CDR3: CSARDGTSGSTDTQYF

length: 16
size: -
J: TRBJ1-1
V: TRBV5-1
CDR3: CASSSPGGTHSTEAFF

length: 17
size: -
J: TRBJ2-3
V: TRBV7-2
CDR3: CASSLGGTSGVTDTQYF

length: 17
size: medium-sized
J: TRBJ1-2
V: TRBV20-1
CDR3: CSASSPRQASTNYGYTF

length: 17
size: -
J: TRBJ1-5
V: TRBV2
CDR3: CASSGDRDIGFDQPQHF

length: 16
size: -
J: TRBJ2-3
V: TRBV4-3
CDR3: CASSQGEVVSADTQYF

length: 15
size: -
J: TRBJ2-5
V: TRBV4-3
CDR3: CASSQSRGSGETQYF

length: 17
size: medium-sized
J: TRBJ1-3
V: TRBV9
CDR3: CASSPGAPISSGNTIYF

length: 17
size: -
J: TRBJ2-1
V: TRBV4-3
CDR3: CASSPYLSSLSYNEQFF